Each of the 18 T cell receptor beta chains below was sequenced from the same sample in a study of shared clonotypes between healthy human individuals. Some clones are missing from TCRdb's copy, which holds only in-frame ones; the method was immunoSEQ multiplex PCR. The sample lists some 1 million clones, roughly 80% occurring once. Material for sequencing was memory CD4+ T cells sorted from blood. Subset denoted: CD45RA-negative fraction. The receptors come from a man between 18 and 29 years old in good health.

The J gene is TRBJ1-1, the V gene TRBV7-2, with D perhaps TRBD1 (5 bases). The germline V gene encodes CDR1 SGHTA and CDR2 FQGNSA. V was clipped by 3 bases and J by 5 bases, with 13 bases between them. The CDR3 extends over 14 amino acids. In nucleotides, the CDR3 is TGTGCCAGCAGCTTTAGGGTTGGGGGGACTGAAGCTTTCTTT. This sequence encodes CASSFRVGGTEAFF.

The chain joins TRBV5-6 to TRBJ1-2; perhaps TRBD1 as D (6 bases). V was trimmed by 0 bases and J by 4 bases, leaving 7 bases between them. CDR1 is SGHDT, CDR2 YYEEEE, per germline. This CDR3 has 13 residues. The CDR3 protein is CASSLEQGYGYTF. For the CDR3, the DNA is TGTGCCAGCAGCTTGGAACAGGGCTATGGCTACACCTTC. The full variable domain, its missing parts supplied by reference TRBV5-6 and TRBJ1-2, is DAGVTQSPTHLIKTRGQQVTLRCSPKSGHDTVSWYQQALGQGPQFIFQYYEEEERQRGNFPDRFSGHQFPNYSSELNVNALLLGDSALYLCASSLEQGYGYTFGSGTRLTVV.

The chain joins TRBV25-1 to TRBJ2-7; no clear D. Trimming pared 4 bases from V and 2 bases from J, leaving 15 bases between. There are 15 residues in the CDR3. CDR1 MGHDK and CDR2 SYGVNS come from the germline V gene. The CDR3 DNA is TGTGCCAGCAGTGGGACGAGAAGTAGAACCTACGAGCAGTACTTC. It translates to CASSGTRSRTYEQYF.

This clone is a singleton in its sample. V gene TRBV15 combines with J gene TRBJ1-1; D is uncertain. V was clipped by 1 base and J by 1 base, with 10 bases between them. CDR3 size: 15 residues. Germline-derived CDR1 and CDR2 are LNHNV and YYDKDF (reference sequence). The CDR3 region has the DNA TGTGCCACCAGCAGAGTTGGGTTCGGGAACACTGAAGCTTTCTTT. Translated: CATSRVGFGNTEAFF.

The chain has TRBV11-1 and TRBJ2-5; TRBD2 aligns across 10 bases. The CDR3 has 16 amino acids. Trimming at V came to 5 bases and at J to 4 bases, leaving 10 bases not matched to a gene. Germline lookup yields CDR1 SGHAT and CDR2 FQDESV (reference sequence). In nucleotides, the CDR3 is TGTGCCAGCAGCACAACCGGGACTAGCGTGCGAGAGACCCAGTACTTC. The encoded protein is CASSTTGTSVRETQYF. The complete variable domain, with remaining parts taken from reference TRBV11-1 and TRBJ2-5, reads EAEVAQSPRYKITEKSQAVAFWCDPISGHATLYWYRQILGQGPELLVQFQDESVVDDSQLPKDRFSAERLKGVDSTLKIQPAELGDSAMYLCASSTTGTSVRETQYFGPGTRLLVL.

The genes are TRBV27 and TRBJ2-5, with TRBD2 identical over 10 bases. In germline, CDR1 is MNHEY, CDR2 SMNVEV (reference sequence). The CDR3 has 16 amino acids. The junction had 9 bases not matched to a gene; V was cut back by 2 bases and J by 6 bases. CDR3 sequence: CASSLRAPGLAKTQYF. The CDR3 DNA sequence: TGTGCCAGCAGTTTACGTGCCCCGGGACTAGCGAAGACCCAGTACTTC.

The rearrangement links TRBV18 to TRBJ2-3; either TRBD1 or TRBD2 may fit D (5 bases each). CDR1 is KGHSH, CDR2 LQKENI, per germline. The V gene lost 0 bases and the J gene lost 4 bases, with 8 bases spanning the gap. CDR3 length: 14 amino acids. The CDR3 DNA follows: TGTGCCAGCTCACCACCGGGACGATCAGATACGCAGTATTTT. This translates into CASSPPGRSDTQYF. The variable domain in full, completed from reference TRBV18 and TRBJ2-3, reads NAGVMQNPRHLVRRRGQEARLRCSPMKGHSHVYWYRQLPEEGLKFMVYLQKENIIDESGMPKERFSAEFPKEGPSILRIQQVVRGDSAAYFCASSPPGRSDTQYFGPGTRLTVL.

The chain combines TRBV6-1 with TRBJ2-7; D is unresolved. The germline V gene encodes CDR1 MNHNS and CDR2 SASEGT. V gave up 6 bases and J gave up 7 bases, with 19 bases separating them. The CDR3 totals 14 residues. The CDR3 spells CASRTHGPVEEQYF. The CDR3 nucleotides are TGTGCCAGCAGAACACATGGGCCCGTTGAGGAGCAGTACTTC.

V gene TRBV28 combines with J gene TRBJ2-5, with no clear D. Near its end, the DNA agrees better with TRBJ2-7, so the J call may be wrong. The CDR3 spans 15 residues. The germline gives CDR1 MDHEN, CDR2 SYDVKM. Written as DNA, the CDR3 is TGTGCCAGCCTCGGGCGGCTTGGCCTACCCTACGAGCAGTACTTC. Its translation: CASLGRLGLPYEQYF.

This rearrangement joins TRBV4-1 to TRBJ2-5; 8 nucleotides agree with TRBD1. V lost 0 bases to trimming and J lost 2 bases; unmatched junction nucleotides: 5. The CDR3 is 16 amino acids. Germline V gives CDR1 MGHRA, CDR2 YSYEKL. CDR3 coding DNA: TGCGCCAGCAGCCAAGATCGCACAGGGGGGCAAGAGACCCAGTACTTC. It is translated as CASSQDRTGGQETQYF.

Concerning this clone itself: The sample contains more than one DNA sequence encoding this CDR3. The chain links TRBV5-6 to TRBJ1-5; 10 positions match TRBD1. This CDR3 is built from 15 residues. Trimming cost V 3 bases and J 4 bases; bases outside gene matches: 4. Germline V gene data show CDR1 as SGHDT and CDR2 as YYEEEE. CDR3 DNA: TGTGCCAGCAGCTCCCGGGACAGGGGAAATCAGCCCCAGCATTTT. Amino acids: CASSSRDRGNQPQHF.

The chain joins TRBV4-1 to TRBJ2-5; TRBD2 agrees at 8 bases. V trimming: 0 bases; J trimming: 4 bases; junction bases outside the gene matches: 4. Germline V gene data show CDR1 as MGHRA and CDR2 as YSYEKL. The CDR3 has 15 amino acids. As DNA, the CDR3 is TGCGCCAGCAGCCAAGAAGGCGGGAGGTCAGAGACCCAGTACTTC. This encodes CASSQEGGRSETQYF.

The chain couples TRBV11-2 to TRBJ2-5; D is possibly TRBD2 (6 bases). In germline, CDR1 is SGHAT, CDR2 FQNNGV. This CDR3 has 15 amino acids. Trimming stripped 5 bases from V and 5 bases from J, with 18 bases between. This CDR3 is CASSALLASKETQYF. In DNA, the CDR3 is TGTGCCAGCAGCGCCTTACTAGCATCCAAGGAGACCCAGTACTTC. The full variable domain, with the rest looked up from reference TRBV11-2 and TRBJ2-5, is EAGVAQSPRYKIIEKRQSVAFWCNPISGHATLYWYQQILGQGPKLLIQFQNNGVVDDSQLPKDRFSAERLKGVDSTLKIQPAKLEDSAVYLCASSALLASKETQYFGPGTRLLVL.

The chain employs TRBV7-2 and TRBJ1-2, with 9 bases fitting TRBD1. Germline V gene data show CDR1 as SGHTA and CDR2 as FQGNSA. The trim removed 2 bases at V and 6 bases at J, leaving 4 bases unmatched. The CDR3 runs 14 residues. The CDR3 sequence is CASSLTWTGDGYTF. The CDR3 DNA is TGTGCCAGCAGCTTAACATGGACAGGGGATGGCTACACCTTC.

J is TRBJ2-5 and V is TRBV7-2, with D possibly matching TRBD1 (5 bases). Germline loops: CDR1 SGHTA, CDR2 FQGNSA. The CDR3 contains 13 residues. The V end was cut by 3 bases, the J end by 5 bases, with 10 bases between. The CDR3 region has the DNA TGTGCCAGCAGCTTGGGGCGATGGGAGACCCAGTACTTC. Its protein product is CASSLGRWETQYF.

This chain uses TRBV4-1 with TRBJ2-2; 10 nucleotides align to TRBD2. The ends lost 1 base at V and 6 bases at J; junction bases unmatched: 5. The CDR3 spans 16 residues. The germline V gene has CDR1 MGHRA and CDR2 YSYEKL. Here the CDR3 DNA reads TGCGCCAGCAGCCAAGTAACTAGCGGGATGGCCGGGGAGCTGTTTTTT. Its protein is CASSQVTSGMAGELFF.

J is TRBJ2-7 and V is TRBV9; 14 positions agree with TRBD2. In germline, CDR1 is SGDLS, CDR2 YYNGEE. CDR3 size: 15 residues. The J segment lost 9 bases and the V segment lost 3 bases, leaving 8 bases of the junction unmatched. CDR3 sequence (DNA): TGTGCCAGCAGCGCGGGGACTAGCGGGAGTGGGACGCAGTACTTC. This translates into CASSAGTSGSGTQYF. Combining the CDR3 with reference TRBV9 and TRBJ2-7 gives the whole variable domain DSGVTQTPKHLITATGQRVTLRCSPRSGDLSVYWYQQSLDQGLQFLIQYYNGEERAKGNILERFSAQQFPDLHSELNLSSLELGDSALYFCASSAGTSGSGTQYFGPGTRLTVT.

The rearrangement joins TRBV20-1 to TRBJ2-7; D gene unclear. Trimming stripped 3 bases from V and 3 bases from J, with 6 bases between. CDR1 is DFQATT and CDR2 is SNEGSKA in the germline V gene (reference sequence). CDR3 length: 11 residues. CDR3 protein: CSASLDYEQYF. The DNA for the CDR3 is TGCAGTGCTAGTCTCGACTACGAGCAGTACTTC.